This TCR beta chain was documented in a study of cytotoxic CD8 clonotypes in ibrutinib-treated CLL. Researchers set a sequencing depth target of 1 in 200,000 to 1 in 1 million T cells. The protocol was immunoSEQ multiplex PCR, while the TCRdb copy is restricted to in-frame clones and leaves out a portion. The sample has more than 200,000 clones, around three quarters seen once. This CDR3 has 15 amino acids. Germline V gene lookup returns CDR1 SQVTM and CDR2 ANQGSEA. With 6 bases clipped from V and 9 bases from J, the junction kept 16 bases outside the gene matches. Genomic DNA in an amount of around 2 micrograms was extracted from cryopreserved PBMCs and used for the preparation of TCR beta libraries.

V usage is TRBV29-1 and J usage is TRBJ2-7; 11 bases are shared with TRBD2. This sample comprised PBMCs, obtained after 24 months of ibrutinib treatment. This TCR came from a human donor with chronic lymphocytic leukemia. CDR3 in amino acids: CSVQSRASGRRWQYF. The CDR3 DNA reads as TGCAGCGTCCAATCTAGGGCTAGCGGGAGGAGGTGGCAGTACTTC.